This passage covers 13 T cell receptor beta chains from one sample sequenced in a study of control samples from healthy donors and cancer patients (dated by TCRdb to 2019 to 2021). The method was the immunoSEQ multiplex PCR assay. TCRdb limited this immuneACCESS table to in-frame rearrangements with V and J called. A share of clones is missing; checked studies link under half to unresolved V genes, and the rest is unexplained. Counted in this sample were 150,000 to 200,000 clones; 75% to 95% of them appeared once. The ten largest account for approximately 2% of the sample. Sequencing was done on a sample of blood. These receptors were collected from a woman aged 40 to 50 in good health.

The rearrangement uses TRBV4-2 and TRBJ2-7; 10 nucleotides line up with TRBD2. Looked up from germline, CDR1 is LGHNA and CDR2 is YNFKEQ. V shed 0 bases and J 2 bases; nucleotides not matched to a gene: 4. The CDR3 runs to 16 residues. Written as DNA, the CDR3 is TGTGCCAGCAGCCAAGAAGGGAGCGGGGGGGCCTACGAGCAGTACTTC. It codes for CASSQEGSGGAYEQYF.

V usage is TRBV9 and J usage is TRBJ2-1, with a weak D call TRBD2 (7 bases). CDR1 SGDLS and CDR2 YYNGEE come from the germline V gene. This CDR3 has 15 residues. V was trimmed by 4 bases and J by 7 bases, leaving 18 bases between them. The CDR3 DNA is TGTGCCAGCAGCCCCTGGGACGGGGGGCGTAATGAGCAGTTCTTC. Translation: CASSPWDGGRNEQFF.

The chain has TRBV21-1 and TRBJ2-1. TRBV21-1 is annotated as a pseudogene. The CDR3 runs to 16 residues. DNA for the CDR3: TGTGCCAGCAGCAAAGGGTACGACCACCTTTCCGATGAGCAGTTCTTC. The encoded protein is CASSKGYDHLSDEQFF.

The DNA for the CDR3 is TGTGCCAGCAGTTGGGACAGGTCGAACACTGAAGCTTTCTTT. Amino acids: CASSWDRSNTEAFF. The V call is TRBV7-3, the J call TRBJ1-1; the match to TRBD1 covers 8 bases. The germline gives CDR1 SGHTA, CDR2 FQGTGA. The CDR3 totals 14 residues. J gave up 1 base and V 6 bases, and 4 bases lay outside the gene matches.

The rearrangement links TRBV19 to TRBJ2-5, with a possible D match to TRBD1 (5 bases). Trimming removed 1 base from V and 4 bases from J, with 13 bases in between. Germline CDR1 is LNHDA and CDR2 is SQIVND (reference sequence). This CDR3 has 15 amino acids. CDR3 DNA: TGTGCCAGTAGTATAGGCACCAGGGATGGAGAGACCCAGTACTTC. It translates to CASSIGTRDGETQYF. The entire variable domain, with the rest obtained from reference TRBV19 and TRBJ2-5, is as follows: DGGITQSPKYLFRKEGQNVTLSCEQNLNHDAMYWYRQDPGQGLRLIYYSQIVNDFQKGDIAEGYSVSREKKESFPLTVTSAQKNPTAFYLCASSIGTRDGETQYFGPGTRLLVL.

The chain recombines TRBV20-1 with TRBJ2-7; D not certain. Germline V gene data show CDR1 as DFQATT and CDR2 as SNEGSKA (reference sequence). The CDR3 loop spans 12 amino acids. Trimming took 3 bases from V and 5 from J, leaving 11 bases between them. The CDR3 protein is CSASPAQDEQYF. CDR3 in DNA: TGCAGTGCTAGTCCGGCCCAGGACGAGCAGTACTTC.

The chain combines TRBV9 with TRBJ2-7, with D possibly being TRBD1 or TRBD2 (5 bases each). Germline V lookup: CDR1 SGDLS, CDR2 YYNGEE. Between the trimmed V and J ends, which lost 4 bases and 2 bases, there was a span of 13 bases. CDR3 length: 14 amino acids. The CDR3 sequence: CASSPEGSTYEQYF. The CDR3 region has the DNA TGTGCCAGCAGCCCCGAGGGGAGTACCTACGAGCAGTACTTC.

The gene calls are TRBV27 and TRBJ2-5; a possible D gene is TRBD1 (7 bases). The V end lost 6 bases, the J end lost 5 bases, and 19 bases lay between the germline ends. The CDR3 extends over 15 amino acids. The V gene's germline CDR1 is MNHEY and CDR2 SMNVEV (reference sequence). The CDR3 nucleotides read TGTGCCAGCAGGACTTTTAGGACAGGAGGGGAGACCCAGTACTTC. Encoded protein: CASRTFRTGGETQYF.

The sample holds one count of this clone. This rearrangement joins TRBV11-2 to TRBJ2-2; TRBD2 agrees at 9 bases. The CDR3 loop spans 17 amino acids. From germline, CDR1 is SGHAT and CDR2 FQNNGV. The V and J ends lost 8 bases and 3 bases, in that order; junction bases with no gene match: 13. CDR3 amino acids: CASGSLMRGGDTGELFF. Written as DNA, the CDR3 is TGTGCCAGCGGGTCGTTGATGCGGGGGGGCGACACCGGGGAGCTGTTTTTT. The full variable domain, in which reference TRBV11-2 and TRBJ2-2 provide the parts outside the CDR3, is EAGVAQSPRYKIIEKRQSVAFWCNPISGHATLYWYQQILGQGPKLLIQFQNNGVVDDSQLPKDRFSAERLKGVDSTLKIQPAKLEDSAVYLCASGSLMRGGDTGELFFGEGSRLTVL.

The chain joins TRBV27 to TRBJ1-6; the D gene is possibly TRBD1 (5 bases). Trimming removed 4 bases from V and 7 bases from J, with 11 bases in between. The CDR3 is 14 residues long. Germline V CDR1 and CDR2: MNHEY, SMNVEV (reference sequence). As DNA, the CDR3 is TGTGCCAGCAGTTCGCTAGGGGTGAATTCACCCCTCCACTTT. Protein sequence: CASSSLGVNSPLHF.

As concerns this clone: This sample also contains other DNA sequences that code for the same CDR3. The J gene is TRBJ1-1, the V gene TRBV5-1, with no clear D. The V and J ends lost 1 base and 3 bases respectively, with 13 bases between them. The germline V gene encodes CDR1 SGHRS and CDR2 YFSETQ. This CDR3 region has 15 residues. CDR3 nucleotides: TGCGCCAGCAGCTTGATGGGATTGGCGGACACTGAAGCTTTCTTT. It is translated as CASSLMGLADTEAFF.

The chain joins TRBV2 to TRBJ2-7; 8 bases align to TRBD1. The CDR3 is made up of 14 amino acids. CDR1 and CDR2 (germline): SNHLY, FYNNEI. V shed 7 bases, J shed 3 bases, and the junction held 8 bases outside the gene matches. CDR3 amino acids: CASTPAGGYYEQYF. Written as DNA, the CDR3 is TGTGCCAGCACCCCCGCAGGGGGCTACTACGAGCAGTACTTC.

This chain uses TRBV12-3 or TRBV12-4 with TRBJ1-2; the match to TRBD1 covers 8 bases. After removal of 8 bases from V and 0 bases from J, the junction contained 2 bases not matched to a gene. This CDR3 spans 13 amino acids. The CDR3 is CASGDRTNYGYTF. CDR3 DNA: TGTGCCAGCGGGGACAGGACTAACTATGGCTACACCTTC.